This entry lists 3 T cell receptor beta chains sequenced from one sample in a study of graft-versus-host responses after intestinal transplantation. Repertoires were generated with immunoSEQ multiplex PCR, while TCRdb's copy carries only in-frame clones and drops some. Of 15,000 to 20,000 clones in the sample, 83% were seen once. The graft tissue was processed, and this released both intraepithelial and lamina propria lymphocytes. The sequencing here drew on ileum tissue, taken 584 days after intestinal transplantation. The receptors stem from a human patient who received an intestinal transplant, so some T cells may come from the graft donor.

The V gene is TRBV5-6, the J gene TRBJ2-3; D is ambiguous. CDR3 length equals 16 residues. Germline-derived CDR1 and CDR2 are SGHDT and YYEEEE. Deletions cut 0 bases from V and 6 bases from J, with 17 bases between. CDR3 in DNA: TGTGCCAGCAGCTTGGCCAAAAGGTCCCTAGGGGATACGCAGTATTTT. It specifies CASSLAKRSLGDTQYF. Full variable domain (missing parts from reference TRBV5-6 and TRBJ2-3): DAGVTQSPTHLIKTRGQQVTLRCSPKSGHDTVSWYQQALGQGPQFIFQYYEEEERQRGNFPDRFSGHQFPNYSSELNVNALLLGDSALYLCASSLAKRSLGDTQYFGPGTRLTVL.

The V call is TRBV6-1, the J call TRBJ1-4, with D unclear. CDR3 length: 14 residues. The V end lost 3 bases, the J end lost 0 bases, and 5 bases lay between the germline ends. Germline V gives CDR1 MNHNS, CDR2 SASEGT. This CDR3 reads CASSDGATNEKLFF. The CDR3 bases are TGTGCCAGCAGTGACGGGGCAACTAATGAAAAACTGTTTTTT.

The chain links TRBV29-1 to TRBJ1-2, with a tentative D call TRBD1 (5 bases). Trimming pared 4 bases from V and 2 bases from J, leaving 11 bases between. The CDR3 spans 13 residues. The germline V gene encodes CDR1 SQVTM and CDR2 ANQGSEA. CDR3 loop: CSVGAEGNYGYTF. CDR3 DNA sequence: TGCAGCGTTGGGGCTGAGGGGAACTATGGCTACACCTTC. Full variable domain (rest looked up from reference TRBV29-1 and TRBJ1-2): SAVISQKPSRDICQRGTSLTIQCQVDSQVTMMFWYRQQPGQSLTLIATANQGSEATYESGFVIDKFPISRPNLTFSTLTVSNMSPEDSSIYLCSVGAEGNYGYTFGSGTRLTVV.